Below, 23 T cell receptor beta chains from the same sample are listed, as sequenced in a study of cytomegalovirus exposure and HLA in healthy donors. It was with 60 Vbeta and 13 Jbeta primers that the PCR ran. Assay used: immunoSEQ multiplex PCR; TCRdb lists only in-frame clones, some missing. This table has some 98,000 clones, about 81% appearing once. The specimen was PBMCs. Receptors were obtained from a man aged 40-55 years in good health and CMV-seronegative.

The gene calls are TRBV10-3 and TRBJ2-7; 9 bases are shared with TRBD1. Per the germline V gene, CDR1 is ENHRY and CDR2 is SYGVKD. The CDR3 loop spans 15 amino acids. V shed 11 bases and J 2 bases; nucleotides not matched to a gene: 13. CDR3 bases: TGTGCCGCCCGGTCCCCGGGACAGGGAACCTACGAGCAGTACTTC. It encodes CAARSPGQGTYEQYF.

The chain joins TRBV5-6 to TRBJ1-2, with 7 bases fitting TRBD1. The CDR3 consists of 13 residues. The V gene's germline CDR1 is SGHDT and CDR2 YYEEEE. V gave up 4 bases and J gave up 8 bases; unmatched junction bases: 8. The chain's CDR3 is CASSVGQLTGYTF. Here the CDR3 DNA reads TGTGCCAGCAGCGTGGGACAGCTTACCGGCTACACCTTC.

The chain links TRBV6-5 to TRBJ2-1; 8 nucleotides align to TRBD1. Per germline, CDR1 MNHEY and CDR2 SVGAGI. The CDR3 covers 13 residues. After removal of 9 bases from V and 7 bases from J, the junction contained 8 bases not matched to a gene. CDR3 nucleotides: TGTGCCAGTCAGGGGGCAATCGGGAATGAGCAGTTCTTC. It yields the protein CASQGAIGNEQFF.

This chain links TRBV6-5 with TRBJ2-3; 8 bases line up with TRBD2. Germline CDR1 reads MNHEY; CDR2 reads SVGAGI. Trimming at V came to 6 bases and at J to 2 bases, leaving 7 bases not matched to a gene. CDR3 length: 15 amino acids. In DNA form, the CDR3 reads TGTGCCAGCAGCCTGGGGCGGGGGGTCACAGATACGCAGTATTTT. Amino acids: CASSLGRGVTDTQYF.

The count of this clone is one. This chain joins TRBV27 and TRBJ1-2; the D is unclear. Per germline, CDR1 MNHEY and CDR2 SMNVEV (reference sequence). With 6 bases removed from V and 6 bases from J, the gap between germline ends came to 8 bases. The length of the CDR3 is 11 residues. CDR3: CASRGSHGYTF. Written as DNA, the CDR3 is TGTGCCAGCAGGGGCTCTCATGGCTACACCTTC.

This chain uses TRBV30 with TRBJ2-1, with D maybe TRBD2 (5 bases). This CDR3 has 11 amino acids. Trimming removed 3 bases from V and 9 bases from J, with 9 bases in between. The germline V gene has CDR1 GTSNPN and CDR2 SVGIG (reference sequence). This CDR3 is CAWSPLGEQFF. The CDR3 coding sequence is TGTGCCTGGAGCCCACTAGGTGAGCAGTTCTTC. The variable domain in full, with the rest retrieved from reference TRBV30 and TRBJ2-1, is SQTIHQWPATLVQPVGSPLSLECTVEGTSNPNLYWYRQAAGRGLQLLFYSVGIGQISSEVPQNLSASRPQDRQFILSSKKLLLSDSGFYLCAWSPLGEQFFGPGTRLTVL.

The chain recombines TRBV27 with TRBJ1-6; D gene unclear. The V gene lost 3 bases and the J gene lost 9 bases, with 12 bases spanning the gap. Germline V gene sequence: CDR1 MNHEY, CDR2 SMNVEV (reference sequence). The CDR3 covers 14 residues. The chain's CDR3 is CASSLEPRRSPLHF. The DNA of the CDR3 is TGTGCCAGCAGTTTGGAGCCCCGGCGTTCACCCCTCCACTTT.

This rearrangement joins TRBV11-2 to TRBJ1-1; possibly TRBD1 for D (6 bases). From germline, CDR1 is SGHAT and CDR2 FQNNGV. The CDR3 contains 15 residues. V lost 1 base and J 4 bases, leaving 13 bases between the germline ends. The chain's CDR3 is CASSLVQGSVTEAFF. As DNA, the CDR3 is TGTGCCAGCAGCTTAGTCCAGGGGTCGGTCACTGAAGCTTTCTTT.

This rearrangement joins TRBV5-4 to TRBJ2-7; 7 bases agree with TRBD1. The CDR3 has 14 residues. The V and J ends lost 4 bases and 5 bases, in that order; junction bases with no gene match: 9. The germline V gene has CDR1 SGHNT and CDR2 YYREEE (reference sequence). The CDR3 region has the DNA TGTGCCAGCAGCGGGGGACAGCCGATACACGAGCAGTACTTC. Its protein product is CASSGGQPIHEQYF.

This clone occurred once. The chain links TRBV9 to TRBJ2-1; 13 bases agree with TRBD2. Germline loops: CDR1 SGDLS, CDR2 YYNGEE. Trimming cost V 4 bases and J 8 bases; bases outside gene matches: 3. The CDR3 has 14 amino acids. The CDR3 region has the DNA TGTGCCAGCAGCTGGACTAGCGGGGGAGATGAGCAGTTCTTC. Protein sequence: CASSWTSGGDEQFF.

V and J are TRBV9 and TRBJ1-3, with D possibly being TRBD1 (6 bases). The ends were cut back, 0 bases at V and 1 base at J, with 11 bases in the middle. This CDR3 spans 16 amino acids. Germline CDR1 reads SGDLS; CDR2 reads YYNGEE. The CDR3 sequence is CASSVGTAQSGNTIYF. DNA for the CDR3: TGTGCCAGCAGCGTAGGGACAGCCCAATCTGGAAACACCATATATTTT.

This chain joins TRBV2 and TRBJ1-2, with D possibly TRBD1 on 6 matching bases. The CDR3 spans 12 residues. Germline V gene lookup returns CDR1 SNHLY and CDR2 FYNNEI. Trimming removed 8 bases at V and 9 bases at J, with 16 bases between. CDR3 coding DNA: TGTGCCAGCTGTGGGTCCAGGGGAAGCTACACCTTC. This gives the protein CASCGSRGSYTF.

The CDR3 DNA reads TGTGCCAGCGCCCTGGAGGGCGGAAGGGGGGGGCGCGGATTTATCGGGGAGCTGTTTTTT. Translated, it gives CASALEGGRGGRGFIGELFF. The chain employs TRBV21-1 and TRBJ2-2; the listed D gene, TRBD2, was not tested against the DNA. TRBV21-1 is a pseudogene. This CDR3 spans 20 amino acids.

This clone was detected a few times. The CDR3 DNA reads TGTGCCAGCAAAACCCCGGGACAGAACACTGAAGCTTTCTTT. Its protein product is CASKTPGQNTEAFF. The rearrangement joins TRBV27 to TRBJ1-1, with a weak D call TRBD1 (6 bases). V was pared by 7 bases and J by 1 base, with 13 bases between. The CDR3 has 14 amino acids. CDR1 is MNHEY and CDR2 is SMNVEV in the germline V gene (reference sequence).

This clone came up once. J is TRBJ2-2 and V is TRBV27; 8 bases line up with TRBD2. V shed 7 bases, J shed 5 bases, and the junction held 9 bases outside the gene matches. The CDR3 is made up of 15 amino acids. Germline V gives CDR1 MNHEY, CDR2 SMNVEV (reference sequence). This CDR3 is CASTAGGVGTGELFF. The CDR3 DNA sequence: TGTGCCAGCACCGCGGGGGGCGTAGGGACCGGGGAGCTGTTTTTT.

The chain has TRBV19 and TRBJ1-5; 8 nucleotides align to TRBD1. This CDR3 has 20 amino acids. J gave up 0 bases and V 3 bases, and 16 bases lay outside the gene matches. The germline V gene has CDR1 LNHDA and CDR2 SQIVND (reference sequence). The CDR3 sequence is CASSISRAGGLGYSNQPQHF. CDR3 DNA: TGTGCCAGTAGTATTAGTAGGGCAGGGGGCCTTGGGTATAGCAATCAGCCCCAGCATTTT.

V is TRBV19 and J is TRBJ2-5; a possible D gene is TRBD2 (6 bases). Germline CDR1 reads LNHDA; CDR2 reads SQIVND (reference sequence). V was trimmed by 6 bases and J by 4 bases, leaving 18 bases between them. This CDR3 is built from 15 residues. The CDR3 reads CASSPMEGRGETQYF. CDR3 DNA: TGTGCCAGTAGCCCGATGGAGGGGCGCGGAGAGACCCAGTACTTC.

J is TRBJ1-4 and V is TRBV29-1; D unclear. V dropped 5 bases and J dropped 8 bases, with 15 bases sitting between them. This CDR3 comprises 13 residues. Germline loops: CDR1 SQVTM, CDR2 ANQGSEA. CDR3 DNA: TGCAGCGTTCGTTGGTCGGGTGGCGAAAAACTGTTTTTT. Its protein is CSVRWSGGEKLFF.

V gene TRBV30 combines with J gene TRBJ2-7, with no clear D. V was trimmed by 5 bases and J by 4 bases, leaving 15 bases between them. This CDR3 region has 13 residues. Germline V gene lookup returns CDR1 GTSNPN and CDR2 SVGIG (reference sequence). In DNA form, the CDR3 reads TGTGCCTGGCTAAGGCCAGGATTTTACGAGCAGTACTTC. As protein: CAWLRPGFYEQYF.

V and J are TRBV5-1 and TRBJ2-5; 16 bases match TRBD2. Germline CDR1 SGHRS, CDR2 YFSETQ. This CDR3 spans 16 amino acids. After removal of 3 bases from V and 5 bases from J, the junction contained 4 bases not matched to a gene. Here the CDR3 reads CASSSGTSGGAETQYF. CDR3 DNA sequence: TGCGCCAGCAGCTCTGGGACTAGCGGGGGGGCTGAGACCCAGTACTTC.

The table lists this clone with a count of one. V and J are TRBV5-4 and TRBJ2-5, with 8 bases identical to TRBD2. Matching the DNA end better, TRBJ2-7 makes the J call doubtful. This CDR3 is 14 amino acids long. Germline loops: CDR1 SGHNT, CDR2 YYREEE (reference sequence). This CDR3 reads CASSLERGQGEQYF. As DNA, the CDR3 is TGTGCCAGCAGCTTGGAGCGGGGGCAGGGCGAGCAGTACTTC.

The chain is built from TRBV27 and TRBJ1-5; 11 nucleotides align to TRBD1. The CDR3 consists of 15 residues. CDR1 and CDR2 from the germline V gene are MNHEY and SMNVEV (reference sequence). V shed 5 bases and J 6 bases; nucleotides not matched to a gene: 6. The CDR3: CASSRTGGLGQPQHF. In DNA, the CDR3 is TGTGCCAGCAGTCGGACAGGGGGCTTAGGTCAGCCCCAGCATTTT.

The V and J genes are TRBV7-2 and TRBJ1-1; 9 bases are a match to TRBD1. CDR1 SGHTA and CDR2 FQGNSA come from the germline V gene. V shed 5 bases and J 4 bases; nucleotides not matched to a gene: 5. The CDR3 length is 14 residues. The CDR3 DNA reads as TGTGCCAGCAGCGAAGGACAGGGGCGCACTGAAGCTTTCTTT. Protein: CASSEGQGRTEAFF.